These 12 T cell receptor beta chains share one sample of origin, sequenced in a study of blood T cell repertoires in COVID-19. The assay was immunoSEQ multiplex PCR, and TCRdb's table has in-frame clones only and misses some. The sample includes about 210,000 clones, about 90% of them seen just once. The material sequenced was peripheral blood. These receptors all come from a man aged 25-45 years with acute or convalescent COVID-19.

The chain joins TRBV6-6 to TRBJ2-3; D ambiguous. The CDR3 runs 14 residues. Germline V gene sequence: CDR1 MNHNY, CDR2 SVGAGI (reference sequence). V was shortened by 7 bases and J by 2 bases, with 13 bases between the two germline ends. Here the CDR3 reads CASTLARNTDTQYF. The CDR3 nucleotides read TGTGCCAGCACCTTGGCCAGAAACACAGATACGCAGTATTTT.

V and J are TRBV24-1 and TRBJ2-1, with 7 nucleotides matching TRBD2. Germline V CDR1 and CDR2: KGHDR, SFDVKD. V was pared by 7 bases and J by 4 bases, with 6 bases of the junction left unmatched. This CDR3 has 14 residues. CDR3 in DNA: TGTGCCACCAGGGGGACGGGGGGTTACAATGAGCAGTTCTTC. Its protein is CATRGTGGYNEQFF.

This chain connects TRBV29-1 to TRBJ2-7; the D gene is possibly TRBD1 (5 bases). The CDR3 sequence is 11 residues long. Per the germline V gene, CDR1 is SQVTM and CDR2 is ANQGSEA. V lost 4 bases to trimming and J lost 5 bases, with 9 bases between them. CDR3 in DNA: TGCAGCGTTGGACAGTCCCACGAGCAGTACTTC. Its protein product is CSVGQSHEQYF.

The chain links TRBV9 to TRBJ1-1; D is uncertain. Deletions cut 4 bases from V and 0 bases from J, with 13 bases between. The CDR3 runs to 15 residues. CDR1 SGDLS and CDR2 YYNGEE come from the germline V gene. The CDR3 is CASSKQTELNTEAFF. CDR3 in DNA: TGTGCCAGCAGCAAACAAACCGAACTGAACACTGAAGCTTTCTTT.

J is TRBJ2-4 and V is TRBV21-1; the DNA was not compared with TRBD2, the D call given in the table. TRBV21-1 is marked as a pseudogene. The CDR3 has 12 amino acids. The CDR3 loop is CASNIAKNIQYF. As DNA, the CDR3 is TGTGCCAGCAATATAGCCAAAAACATTCAGTACTTC.

This clone was seen more than once but under ten times. V gene TRBV6-2 or TRBV6-3 combines with J gene TRBJ2-5, with D tentatively TRBD1 (5 bases). CDR1 and CDR2 (germline): MNHEY, SVGEGT. Trimming cost V 3 bases and J 5 bases, with 13 bases left between them. CDR3 length equals 14 residues. CDR3 residues: CASSYILPGETQYF. CDR3 bases: TGTGCCAGCAGTTATATATTGCCAGGGGAGACCCAGTACTTC.

The chain employs TRBV28 and TRBJ1-6; 9 bases line up with TRBD1. This CDR3 region has 17 residues. J gave up 7 bases and V 6 bases, and 13 bases lay outside the gene matches. Germline CDR1 is MDHEN and CDR2 is SYDVKM. CDR3 nucleotide sequence: TGTGCCAGCAGAACCTTAGGGACAGGGCGACGAAATTCACCCCTCCACTTT. Protein product: CASRTLGTGRRNSPLHF.

This chain connects TRBV5-6 to TRBJ2-3; no definite D call. The length of the CDR3 is 13 residues. The V gene's germline CDR1 is SGHDT and CDR2 YYEEEE. V was trimmed by 3 bases and J by 3 bases, leaving 8 bases between them. CDR3 in amino acids: CASSSRLTDTQYF. The CDR3 DNA is TGTGCCAGCAGCTCCCGACTGACAGATACGCAGTATTTT.

The V gene is TRBV27, the J gene TRBJ1-6; D remains unclear. CDR3 length equals 16 residues. The germline V and J ends were trimmed by 3 bases and 0 bases, with 9 bases remaining between them. The germline V gene encodes CDR1 MNHEY and CDR2 SMNVEV (reference sequence). CDR3 sequence: CASSFEGSSYNSPLHF. The CDR3 DNA reads as TGTGCCAGCAGTTTCGAGGGCAGCTCCTATAATTCACCCCTCCACTTT.

The J gene is TRBJ2-2, the V gene TRBV7-8; 7 bases line up with TRBD1. V lost 1 base to trimming and J lost 5 bases; unmatched junction nucleotides: 7. The CDR3 is 16 amino acids. Looked up from germline, CDR1 is SGHVS and CDR2 is FQNEAQ. CDR3 region: CASSLETGKWTGELFF. The CDR3, as DNA: TGTGCCAGCAGCTTAGAGACAGGGAAGTGGACCGGGGAGCTGTTTTTT.

The chain uses TRBV4-2 and TRBJ2-5; 15 positions agree with TRBD2. V shed 4 bases and J 3 bases; nucleotides not matched to a gene: 3. The V gene's germline CDR1 is LGHNA and CDR2 YNFKEQ. The CDR3 is 16 residues long. CDR3 nucleotide sequence: TGTGCCAGCAGCCTCCGGACTAGCGGGGGGGAAGAGACCCAGTACTTC. This codes for CASSLRTSGGEETQYF.

The chain carries TRBV6-5 and TRBJ2-5; D is perhaps TRBD1 (5 bases). This CDR3 comprises 13 residues. V lost 6 bases and J 1 base, leaving 9 bases between the germline ends. CDR1 and CDR2 from the germline V gene are MNHEY and SVGAGI. CDR3 loop: CASSMTAQETQYF. In DNA form, the CDR3 reads TGTGCCAGCAGCATGACAGCCCAAGAGACCCAGTACTTC.